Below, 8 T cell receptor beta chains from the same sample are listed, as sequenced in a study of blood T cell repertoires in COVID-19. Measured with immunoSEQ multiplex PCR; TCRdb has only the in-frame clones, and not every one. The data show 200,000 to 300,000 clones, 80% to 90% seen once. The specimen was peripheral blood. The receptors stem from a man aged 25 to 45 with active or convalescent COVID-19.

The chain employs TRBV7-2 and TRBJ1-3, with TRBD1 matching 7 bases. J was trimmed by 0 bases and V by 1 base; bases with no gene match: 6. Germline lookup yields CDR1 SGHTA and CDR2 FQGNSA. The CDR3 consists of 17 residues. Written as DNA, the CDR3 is TGTGCCAGCAGCTTAGAGGAAGGGACAGCCTCTGGAAACACCATATATTTT. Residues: CASSLEEGTASGNTIYF.

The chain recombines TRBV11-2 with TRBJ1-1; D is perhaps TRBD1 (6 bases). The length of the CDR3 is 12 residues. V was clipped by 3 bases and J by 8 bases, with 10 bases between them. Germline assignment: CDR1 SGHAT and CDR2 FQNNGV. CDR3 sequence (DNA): TGTGCCAGCAGCTTTGGCGGGGGCGAAGCTTTCTTT. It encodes CASSFGGGEAFF.

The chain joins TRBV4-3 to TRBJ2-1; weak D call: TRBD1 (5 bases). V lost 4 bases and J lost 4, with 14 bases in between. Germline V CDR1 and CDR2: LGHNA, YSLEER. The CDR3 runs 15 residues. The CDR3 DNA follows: TGCGCCAGCAGCCTGGGGCAGGAAGGTTACAATGAGCAGTTCTTC. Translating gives CASSLGQEGYNEQFF.

DNA for the CDR3: TGTGCCAGTAGCTTCCGCGGGGACAATCAGCCCCAGCATTTT. It translates to CASSFRGDNQPQHF. The chain uses TRBV19 and TRBJ1-5; no firm D call. The CDR3 sequence is 14 residues long. The V gene's germline CDR1 is LNHDA and CDR2 SQIVND (reference sequence). V lost 6 bases and J 3 bases, leaving 12 bases between the germline ends.

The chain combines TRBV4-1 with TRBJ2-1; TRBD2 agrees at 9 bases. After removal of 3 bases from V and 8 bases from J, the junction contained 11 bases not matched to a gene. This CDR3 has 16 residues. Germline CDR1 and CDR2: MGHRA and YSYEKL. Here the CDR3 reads CASSHQIAGVVHEQFF. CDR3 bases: TGCGCCAGCAGCCACCAAATAGCGGGGGTTGTTCATGAGCAGTTCTTC.

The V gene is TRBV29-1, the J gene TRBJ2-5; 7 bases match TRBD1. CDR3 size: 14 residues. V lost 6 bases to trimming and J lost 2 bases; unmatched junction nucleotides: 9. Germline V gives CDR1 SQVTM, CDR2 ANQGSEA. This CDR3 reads CSVGRPGGQETQYF. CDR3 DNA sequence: TGCAGCGTCGGGCGGCCAGGGGGTCAAGAGACCCAGTACTTC.

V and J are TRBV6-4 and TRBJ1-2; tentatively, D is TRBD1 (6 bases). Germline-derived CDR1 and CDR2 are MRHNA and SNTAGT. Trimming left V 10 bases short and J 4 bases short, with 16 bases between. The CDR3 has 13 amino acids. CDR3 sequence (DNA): TGTGCCACCAGCGGGCAGGGGATCTATGGCTACACCTTC. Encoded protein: CATSGQGIYGYTF.

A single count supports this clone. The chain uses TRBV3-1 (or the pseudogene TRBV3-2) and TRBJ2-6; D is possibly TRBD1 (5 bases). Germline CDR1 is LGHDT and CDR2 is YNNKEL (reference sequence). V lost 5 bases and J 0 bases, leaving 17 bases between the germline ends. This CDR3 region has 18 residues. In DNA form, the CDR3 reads TGTGCCAGCAGCTCCTTACAAGGGGTACTCTCTGGGGCCAACGTCCTGACTTTC. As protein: CASSSLQGVLSGANVLTF.